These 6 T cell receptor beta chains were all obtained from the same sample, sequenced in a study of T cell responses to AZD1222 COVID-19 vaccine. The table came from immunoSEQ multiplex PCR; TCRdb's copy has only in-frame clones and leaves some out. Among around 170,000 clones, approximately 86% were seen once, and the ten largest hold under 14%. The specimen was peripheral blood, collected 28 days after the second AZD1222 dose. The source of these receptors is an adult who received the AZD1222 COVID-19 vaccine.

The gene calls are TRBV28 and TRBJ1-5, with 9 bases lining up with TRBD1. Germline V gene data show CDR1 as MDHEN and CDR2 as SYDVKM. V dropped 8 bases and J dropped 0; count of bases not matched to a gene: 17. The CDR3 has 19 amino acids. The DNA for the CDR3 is TGTGCCAGCGGGAGGGGACAGGGCGGGTTGACTTATAGCAATCAGCCCCAGCATTTT. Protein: CASGRGQGGLTYSNQPQHF. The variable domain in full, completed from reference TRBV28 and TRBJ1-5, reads DVKVTQSSRYLVKRTGEKVFLECVQDMDHENMFWYRQDPGLGLRLIYFSYDVKMKEKGDIPEGYSVSREKKERFSLILESASTNQTSMYLCASGRGQGGLTYSNQPQHFGDGTRLSIL.

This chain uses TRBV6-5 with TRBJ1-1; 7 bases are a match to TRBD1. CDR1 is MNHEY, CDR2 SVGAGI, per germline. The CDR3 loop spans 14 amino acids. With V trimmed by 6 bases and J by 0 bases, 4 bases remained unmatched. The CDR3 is CASRPGQMNTEAFF. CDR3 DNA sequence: TGTGCCAGCAGGCCGGGACAGATGAACACTGAAGCTTTCTTT.

For the CDR3, the DNA is TGTGCCAGCAGCGTCGGGACAGTCTATGGCTACACCTTC. Its translation is CASSVGTVYGYTF. This sequence joins TRBV11-2 and TRBJ1-2; 7 bases line up with TRBD1. Unmatched junction bases numbered 4, after V lost 5 bases and J lost 4 bases. The CDR3 length is 13 residues. The V gene's germline CDR1 is SGHAT and CDR2 FQNNGV. Variable domain in full (rest from reference TRBV11-2 and TRBJ1-2): EAGVAQSPRYKIIEKRQSVAFWCNPISGHATLYWYQQILGQGPKLLIQFQNNGVVDDSQLPKDRFSAERLKGVDSTLKIQPAKLEDSAVYLCASSVGTVYGYTFGSGTRLTVV.

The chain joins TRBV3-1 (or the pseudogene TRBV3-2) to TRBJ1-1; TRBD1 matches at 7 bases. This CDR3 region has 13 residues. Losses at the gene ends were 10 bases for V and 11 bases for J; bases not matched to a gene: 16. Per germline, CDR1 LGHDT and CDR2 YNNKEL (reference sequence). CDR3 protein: CATEPRGGGRAFF. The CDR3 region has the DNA TGTGCCACCGAGCCCCGAGGGGGCGGGCGGGCTTTCTTT.

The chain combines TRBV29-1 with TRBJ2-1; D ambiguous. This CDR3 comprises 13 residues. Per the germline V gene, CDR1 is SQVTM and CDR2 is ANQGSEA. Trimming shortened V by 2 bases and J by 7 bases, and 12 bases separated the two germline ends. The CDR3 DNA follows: TGCAGCGTTGAAAGGGTAGCTGGGAATGAGCAGTTCTTC. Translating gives CSVERVAGNEQFF.

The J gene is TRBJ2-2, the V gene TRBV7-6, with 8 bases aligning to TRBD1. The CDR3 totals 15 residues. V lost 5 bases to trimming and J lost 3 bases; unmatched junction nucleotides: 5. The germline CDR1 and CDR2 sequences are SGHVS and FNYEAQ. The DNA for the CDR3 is TGTGCCAGCAGCGCGACAGGGGCCGACACCGGGGAGCTGTTTTTT. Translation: CASSATGADTGELFF. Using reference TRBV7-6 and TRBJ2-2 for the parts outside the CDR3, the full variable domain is GAGVSQSPRYKVTKRGQDVALRCDPISGHVSLYWYRQALGQGPEFLTYFNYEAQQDKSGLPNDRFSAERPEGSISTLTIQRTEQRDSAMYRCASSATGADTGELFFGEGSRLTVL.